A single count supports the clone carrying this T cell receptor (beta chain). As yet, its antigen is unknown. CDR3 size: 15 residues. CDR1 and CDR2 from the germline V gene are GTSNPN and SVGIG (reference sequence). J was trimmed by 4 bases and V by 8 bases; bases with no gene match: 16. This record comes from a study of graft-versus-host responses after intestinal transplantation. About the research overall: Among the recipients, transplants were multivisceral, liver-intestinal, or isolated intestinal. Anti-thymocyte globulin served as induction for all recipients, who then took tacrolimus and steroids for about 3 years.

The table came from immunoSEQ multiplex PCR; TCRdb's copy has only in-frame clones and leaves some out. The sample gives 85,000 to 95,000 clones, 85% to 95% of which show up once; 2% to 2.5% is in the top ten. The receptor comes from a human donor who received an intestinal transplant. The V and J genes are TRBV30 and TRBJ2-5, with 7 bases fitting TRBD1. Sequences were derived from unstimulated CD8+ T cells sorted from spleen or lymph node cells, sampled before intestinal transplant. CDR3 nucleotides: TGTGCCCTGACAAGGGGTGAGGGGGCCCGAGAGACCCAGTACTTC. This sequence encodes CALTRGEGARETQYF.